This TCR beta chain was observed in a study of somatic mutations in cytotoxic T cells in rheumatoid arthritis. Study in general: T-cell populations stained with V beta antibodies were in some cases flow-sorted at nearly 100% purity, including V beta1+ cells that were sequenced for TCRB.

Worth noting for this clone: Its cognate antigen is unknown.

Here immunoSEQ multiplex PCR was the method, and the copy in TCRdb shows in-frame clones only, minus some. The table records some 30,000 clones, more than 75% of them present only once. Flow cytometry was used to check the purity of CD4+ and CD8+ cells, which had been isolated by positive magnetic bead selection. The V end was cut by 3 bases, the J end by 4 bases, with 16 bases between. Germline loops: CDR1 SGHVS, CDR2 FNYEAQ. The CDR3 covers 16 residues. Regarding the study as a whole: Per patient, the largest CD8+ clone was found to exceed 20% of CD8+ cells in about an eighth of the roughly 65 cases.

V is TRBV7-6 and J is TRBJ2-1, with D perhaps given as TRBD1 or TRBD2 (5 bases each). The sequenced material came from CD8+ T cells sorted from blood. The sequence was obtained from an adult with rheumatoid arthritis. The DNA of the CDR3 is TGTGCCAGCAGCTTTGCTAGCTGGGGCGAATACAATGAGCAGTTCTTC. It codes for CASSFASWGEYNEQFF.